One sample yielded the 9 T cell receptor beta chains listed below, sequenced in a study of blood T cell repertoires in COVID-19. Repertoires were generated with immunoSEQ multiplex PCR, while TCRdb's copy carries only in-frame clones and drops some. Seen here are roughly 140,000 clones, approximately 80% observed once, and the top ten hold around 1.6%. Source material: PBMCs or T cells enriched from blood (not recorded which). The receptors shown here come from a woman under 30 who had been exposed to COVID-19.

J is TRBJ2-7 and V is TRBV25-1; D remains unclear. V dropped 3 bases and J dropped 0 bases, with 6 bases sitting between them. Germline V CDR1 and CDR2: MGHDK, SYGVNS. The CDR3 is made up of 13 amino acids. The CDR3 sequence is CASSDGSSYEQYF. The CDR3 DNA is TGTGCCAGCAGTGATGGCAGCTCCTACGAGCAGTACTTC.

This clone has more than one count but fewer than ten. In DNA form, the CDR3 reads TGCGCCAGCAGTGAGTATCAGGTGACCCAGTACTTC. It is translated as CASSEYQVTQYF. V is TRBV10-1 and J is TRBJ2-5; no firm D call. The CDR3 spans 12 residues. CDR1 and CDR2 (germline): WNHNN, SYGVQD (reference sequence). With 1 base removed from V and 7 bases from J, the gap between germline ends came to 7 bases.

J is TRBJ2-7 and V is TRBV7-9; 7 nucleotides line up with TRBD1. Germline CDR1 is SEHNR and CDR2 is FQNEAQ (reference sequence). V shed 3 bases, J shed 2 bases, and the junction held 4 bases outside the gene matches. The CDR3 covers 14 residues. CDR3 loop: CASSFRDSPYEQYF. For the CDR3, the DNA is TGTGCCAGCAGCTTCCGGGACAGTCCCTACGAGCAGTACTTC.

This clone was counted between two and nine times. The V call is TRBV15, the J call TRBJ2-7; perhaps TRBD1 as D (5 bases). From germline, CDR1 is LNHNV and CDR2 YYDKDF (reference sequence). V was pared by 9 bases and J by 4 bases, with 19 bases between. This CDR3 has 14 residues. The CDR3 DNA is TGTGCCACAAGTGTGGGGCAGGGAAAGTACGAGCAGTACTTC. This codes for CATSVGQGKYEQYF. Together with reference TRBV15 and TRBJ2-7, the CDR3 gives the full variable domain: DAMVIQNPRYQVTQFGKPVTLSCSQTLNHNVMYWYQQKSSQAPKLLFHYYDKDFNNEADTPDNFQSRRPNTSFCFLDIRSPGLGDTAMYLCATSVGQGKYEQYFGPGTRLTVT.

V and J are TRBV30 and TRBJ1-5; D perhaps matches TRBD1 (5 bases). V lost 5 bases to trimming and J lost 6 bases, with 14 bases between them. CDR3 length: 13 amino acids. Germline CDR1 is GTSNPN and CDR2 is SVGIG (reference sequence). CDR3 sequence reads: CAWAQGQAQPQHF. The CDR3 bases are TGTGCCTGGGCCCAGGGTCAGGCTCAGCCCCAGCATTTT.

The V gene is TRBV7-6, the J gene TRBJ2-1; D perhaps matches TRBD2 (6 bases). This CDR3 is 14 amino acids long. Deletions cut 5 bases from V and 3 bases from J, with 11 bases between. Germline loops: CDR1 SGHVS, CDR2 FNYEAQ. The CDR3 sequence is CASSRGSHYNEQFF. CDR3 DNA sequence: TGTGCCAGCAGCCGGGGGAGCCACTACAATGAGCAGTTCTTC.

In its sample, this clone was seen once. J is TRBJ1-1 and V is TRBV5-5; 7 bases are shared with TRBD1. This CDR3 has 16 residues. With V trimmed by 0 bases and J by 1 base, 6 bases remained unmatched. Germline CDR1 reads SGHKS; CDR2 reads YYEKEE (reference sequence). In nucleotides, the CDR3 is TGTGCCAGCAGCTTGGGCCCGGCAGGGGGGAACACTGAAGCTTTCTTT. Translated: CASSLGPAGGNTEAFF.

V is TRBV19 and J is TRBJ2-1, with 8 bases matching TRBD2. Losses at the gene ends were 4 bases for V and 8 bases for J; bases not matched to a gene: 13. CDR3 size: 16 residues. Looked up from germline, CDR1 is LNHDA and CDR2 is SQIVND (reference sequence). CDR3 loop: CASSTAGTSSVYEQFF. Written as DNA, the CDR3 is TGTGCCAGTAGTACCGCCGGGACTAGTTCAGTTTATGAGCAGTTCTTC.

The chain uses TRBV11-1 and TRBJ2-1, with a weak D call TRBD2 (5 bases). Deletions cut 5 bases from V and 1 base from J, with 12 bases between. From germline, CDR1 is SGHAT and CDR2 FQDESV (reference sequence). The CDR3 loop spans 15 amino acids. CDR3 nucleotide sequence: TGTGCCAGCAGCCTCGGACTTCTATCCTACAATGAGCAGTTCTTC. It translates to CASSLGLLSYNEQFF. The whole variable domain, filled in from reference TRBV11-1 and TRBJ2-1, reads EAEVAQSPRYKITEKSQAVAFWCDPISGHATLYWYRQILGQGPELLVQFQDESVVDDSQLPKDRFSAERLKGVDSTLKIQPAELGDSAMYLCASSLGLLSYNEQFFGPGTRLTVL.